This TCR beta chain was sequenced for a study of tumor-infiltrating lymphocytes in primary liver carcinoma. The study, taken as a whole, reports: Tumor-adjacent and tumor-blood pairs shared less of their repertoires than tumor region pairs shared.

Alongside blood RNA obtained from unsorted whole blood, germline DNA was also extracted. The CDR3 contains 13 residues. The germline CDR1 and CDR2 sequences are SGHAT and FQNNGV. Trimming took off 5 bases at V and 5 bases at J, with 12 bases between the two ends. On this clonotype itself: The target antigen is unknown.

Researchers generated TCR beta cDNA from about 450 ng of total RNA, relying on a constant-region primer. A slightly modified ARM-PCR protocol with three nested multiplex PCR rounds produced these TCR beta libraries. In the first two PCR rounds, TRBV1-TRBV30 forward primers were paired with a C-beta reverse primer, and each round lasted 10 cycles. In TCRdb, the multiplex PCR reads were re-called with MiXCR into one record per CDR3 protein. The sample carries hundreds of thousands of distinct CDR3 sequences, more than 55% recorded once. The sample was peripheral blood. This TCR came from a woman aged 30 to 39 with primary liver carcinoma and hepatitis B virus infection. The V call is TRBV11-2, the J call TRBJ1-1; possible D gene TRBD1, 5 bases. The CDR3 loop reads CASSLGAGTEAFF. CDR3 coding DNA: TGTGCCAGCAGCCTCGGGGCAGGGACTGAAGCTTTCTTT.